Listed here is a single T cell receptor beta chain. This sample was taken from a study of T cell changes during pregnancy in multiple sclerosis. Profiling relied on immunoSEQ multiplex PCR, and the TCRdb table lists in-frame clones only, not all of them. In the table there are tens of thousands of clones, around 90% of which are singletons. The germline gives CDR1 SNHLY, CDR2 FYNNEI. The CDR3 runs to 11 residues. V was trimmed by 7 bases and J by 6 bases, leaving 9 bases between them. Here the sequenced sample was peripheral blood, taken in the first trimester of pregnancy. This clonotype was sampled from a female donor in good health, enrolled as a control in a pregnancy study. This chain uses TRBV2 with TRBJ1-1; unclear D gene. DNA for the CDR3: TGTGCCAGCATTCGGGATTCTGAAGCTTTCTTT. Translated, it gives CASIRDSEAFF.